Ten or more counts support the clone carrying this T cell receptor beta chain. Antigen specificity is unknown. This sample was included in a study of T cells in Graves' hyperthyroidism and ophthalmopathy. Study-wide points: A model using 13 V-J features told ophthalmopathy apart from stable hyperthyroidism.

Patients aged 18 to 65 with hyperthyroidism were newly diagnosed, with duration under 2 months. Orbital computed tomography, thyroid ultrasound, serum thyroxine and TRAb, and clinical symptoms together informed the diagnoses. The CDR3 is made up of 14 amino acids. V was shortened by 3 bases and J by 4 bases, with 9 bases between the two germline ends. From germline, CDR1 is KGHDR and CDR2 SFDVKD. RNA transcripts yielded amplified TCR beta CDR3 regions. The HTBI primer set was used in a first-round RT-PCR of the TCR CDR3. TCRdb reanalysed the multiplex PCR reads using MiXCR and keeps one entry per CDR3 protein. Here the sample spans hundreds of thousands of distinct CDR3 sequences, 35% to 55% being singletons.

The chain links TRBV24-1 to TRBJ1-5, with a weak D call TRBD1 (6 bases). This clonotype originated in a woman aged 18-30 years with Graves' hyperthyroidism. Material: peripheral blood or thyroid tissue (not recorded which). Here the CDR3 DNA reads TGTGCCACCAGTGATGTAGGGGGGAATCAGCCCCAGCATTTT. Protein product: CATSDVGGNQPQHF.